These T cell receptor beta chains were read from a single sample in a study of blood T cell repertoires in COVID-19. Assay: immunoSEQ multiplex PCR; the TCRdb copy retains only in-frame clones and omits some. Of around 180,000 clones detected, around 72% appear once; the ten largest clones hold about 3%. The sample comprised peripheral blood. These receptors all stem from a woman aged 80 or over with acute or convalescent COVID-19. Both conserved end residues are part of each CDR3. D genes are given only for firm matches. Clone sizes are given selectively: once, few, many, or a class where the clone is expanded.

J gene: TRBJ1-1
V gene: TRBV6-6
clone size: .
CDR3 length: 14
D gene: TRBD1
CDR3 protein: CASRGGQGRTEAFF
CDR3 DNA: TGTGCCAGCAGGGGGGGACAGGGGAGAACTGAAGCTTTCTTT

J gene: TRBJ2-5
V gene: TRBV19
clone size: .
CDR3 length: 15
D gene: TRBD1
CDR3 protein: CASSIFGTGKETQYF
CDR3 DNA: TGTGCCAGTAGTATATTTGGGACAGGGAAAGAGACCCAGTACTTC

J gene: TRBJ2-1
V gene: TRBV7-2
clone size: .
CDR3 length: 15
D gene: TRBD2
CDR3 protein: CASSLDAREKGEQFF
CDR3 DNA: TGTGCCAGCAGCTTAGATGCGCGGGAGAAGGGTGAGCAGTTCTTC

J gene: TRBJ2-1
V gene: TRBV30
clone size: .
CDR3 length: 14
D gene: TRBD2
CDR3 protein: CAYVAGGPYNEQFF
CDR3 DNA: TGTGCCTACGTAGCGGGAGGGCCTTACAATGAGCAGTTCTTC

J gene: TRBJ1-3
V gene: TRBV25-1
clone size: few
CDR3 length: 15
D gene: TRBD1
CDR3 protein: CASSDLRTGGNTIYF
CDR3 DNA: TGTGCCAGCAGTGATTTGAGGACAGGGGGAAACACCATATATTTT

J gene: TRBJ2-1
V gene: TRBV5-1
clone size: many
CDR3 length: 16
D gene: TRBD2
CDR3 protein: CASSLIPAGGYNEQFF
CDR3 DNA: TGCGCCAGCAGCTTGATTCCAGCGGGAGGCTACAATGAGCAGTTCTTC

J gene: TRBJ2-7
V gene: TRBV27
clone size: .
CDR3 length: 15
D gene: .
CDR3 protein: CASSSLAPNVYEQYF
CDR3 DNA: TGTGCCAGCAGTTCCCTAGCTCCCAACGTCTACGAGCAGTACTTC

J gene: TRBJ1-4
V gene: TRBV4-3
clone size: .
CDR3 length: 14
D gene: .
CDR3 protein: CASSQETRREKLFF
CDR3 DNA: TGCGCCAGCAGCCAAGAGACCAGGCGTGAAAAACTGTTTTTT

J gene: TRBJ1-5
V gene: TRBV28
clone size: .
CDR3 length: 12
D gene: .
CDR3 protein: CASRLQNQPQHF
CDR3 DNA: TGTGCCAGCAGGTTGCAGAATCAGCCCCAGCATTTT

J gene: TRBJ2-7
V gene: TRBV10-3
clone size: .
CDR3 length: 12
D gene: .
CDR3 protein: CATQTPSYEQYF
CDR3 DNA: TGTGCCACCCAGACACCTTCCTACGAGCAGTACTTC

J gene: TRBJ2-1
V gene: TRBV28
clone size: few
CDR3 length: 14
D gene: .
CDR3 protein: CASTHEGGGNEQFF
CDR3 DNA: TGTGCCAGCACCCATGAGGGGGGGGGCAATGAGCAGTTCTTC

J gene: TRBJ2-5
V gene: TRBV7-3
clone size: .
CDR3 length: 14
D gene: TRBD1
CDR3 protein: CASSQQGDASTQYF
CDR3 DNA: TGTGCCAGCAGCCAACAGGGGGACGCCTCGACCCAGTACTTC

J gene: TRBJ1-6
V gene: TRBV30
clone size: .
CDR3 length: 13
D gene: TRBD1
CDR3 protein: CAWERGRDSPLHF
CDR3 DNA: TGTGCCTGGGAAAGGGGGCGCGATTCACCCCTCCACTTT

J gene: TRBJ2-2
V gene: TRBV12-3/TRBV12-4
clone size: .
CDR3 length: 13
D gene: .
CDR3 protein: CASSLGPGGELFF
CDR3 DNA: TGTGCCAGCAGTTTAGGGCCAGGGGGGGAGCTGTTTTTT

J gene: TRBJ1-2
V gene: TRBV4-1
clone size: .
CDR3 length: 13
D gene: .
CDR3 protein: CASSPPLDRGYTF
CDR3 DNA: TGCGCCAGCAGCCCACCACTAGATCGGGGCTACACCTTC

J gene: TRBJ1-6
V gene: TRBV29-1
clone size: .
CDR3 length: 13
D gene: .
CDR3 protein: CSVGWDSDSPLHF
CDR3 DNA: TGCAGCGTTGGATGGGACTCGGATTCACCCCTCCACTTT

J gene: TRBJ1-1
V gene: TRBV2
clone size: .
CDR3 length: 13
D gene: .
CDR3 protein: CASSVRLNTEAFF
CDR3 DNA: TGTGCCAGCAGCGTCCGTCTGAACACTGAAGCTTTCTTT

J gene: TRBJ2-5
V gene: TRBV9
clone size: .
CDR3 length: 15
D gene: .
CDR3 protein: CASSVDGLTGETQYF
CDR3 DNA: TGTGCCAGCAGCGTAGATGGACTAACCGGGGAGACCCAGTACTTC

J gene: TRBJ2-7
V gene: TRBV28
clone size: .
CDR3 length: 14
D gene: TRBD2
CDR3 protein: CASSLAGGLDEQYF
CDR3 DNA: TGTGCCAGCAGTTTAGCGGGGGGTCTTGACGAGCAGTACTTC

J gene: TRBJ2-1
V gene: TRBV7-9
clone size: .
CDR3 length: 16
D gene: .
CDR3 protein: CASSLLGEVGMNEQFF
CDR3 DNA: TGTGCCAGCAGCTTATTGGGGGAGGTTGGAATGAATGAGCAGTTCTTC

J gene: TRBJ1-2
V gene: TRBV2
clone size: .
CDR3 length: 12
D gene: .
CDR3 protein: CASSFGEYGYTF
CDR3 DNA: TGTGCCAGCAGTTTCGGGGAGTATGGCTACACCTTC

J gene: TRBJ2-1
V gene: TRBV5-8
clone size: many
CDR3 length: 16
D gene: .
CDR3 protein: CASSLSLAEKRYEQFF
CDR3 DNA: TGTGCCAGCAGCTTGTCCTTAGCTGAGAAGAGGTATGAGCAGTTCTTC

J gene: TRBJ2-3
V gene: TRBV2
clone size: many
CDR3 length: 15
D gene: TRBD2
CDR3 protein: CASGRGSGTTDTQYF
CDR3 DNA: TGTGCCAGCGGACGCGGTAGCGGGACCACAGATACGCAGTATTTT

J gene: TRBJ1-1
V gene: TRBV28
clone size: .
CDR3 length: 13
D gene: .
CDR3 protein: CASSRDTNTEAFF
CDR3 DNA: TGTGCCAGCAGTAGAGATACCAACACTGAAGCTTTCTTT

J gene: TRBJ2-3
V gene: TRBV19
clone size: .
CDR3 length: 13
D gene: TRBD2
CDR3 protein: CASPGLAEDTQYF
CDR3 DNA: TGTGCCAGTCCCGGACTAGCTGAGGATACGCAGTATTTT

J gene: TRBJ2-5
V gene: TRBV2
clone size: .
CDR3 length: 12
D gene: .
CDR3 protein: CASSLAGETQYF
CDR3 DNA: TGTGCCAGCAGTCTGGCGGGGGAGACCCAGTACTTC

J gene: TRBJ2-6
V gene: TRBV9
clone size: .
CDR3 length: 16
D gene: .
CDR3 protein: CASSAAGPSGANVPTF
CDR3 DNA: TGTGCCAGCAGCGCCGCAGGACCCTCTGGGGCCAACGTCCCGACTTTC

J gene: TRBJ2-4
V gene: TRBV12-3/TRBV12-4
clone size: .
CDR3 length: 12
D gene: .
CDR3 protein: CASSASDNIQYF
CDR3 DNA: TGTGCCAGCAGTGCTAGCGATAACATTCAGTACTTC

J gene: TRBJ2-5
V gene: TRBV9
clone size: .
CDR3 length: 16
D gene: .
CDR3 protein: CASSVVGGASWETQYF
CDR3 DNA: TGTGCCAGCAGCGTAGTAGGGGGGGCCAGTTGGGAGACCCAGTACTTC

J gene: TRBJ2-7
V gene: TRBV19
clone size: .
CDR3 length: 14
D gene: .
CDR3 protein: CASSIGAMTYEQYF
CDR3 DNA: TGTGCCAGTAGTATAGGGGCCATGACCTACGAGCAGTACTTC

J gene: TRBJ1-4
V gene: TRBV2
clone size: .
CDR3 length: 12
D gene: .
CDR3 protein: CASRTGNEKLFF
CDR3 DNA: TGTGCCAGCAGGACAGGAAATGAAAAACTGTTTTTT

J gene: TRBJ2-5
V gene: TRBV6-5
clone size: .
CDR3 length: 14
D gene: .
CDR3 protein: CASMGGSGRETQYF
CDR3 DNA: TGTGCCAGCATGGGGGGTTCTGGTCGAGAGACCCAGTACTTC

J gene: TRBJ2-7
V gene: TRBV27
clone size: .
CDR3 length: 14
D gene: .
CDR3 protein: CASSPKQGPYEQYF
CDR3 DNA: TGTGCCAGCAGTCCCAAACAGGGACCCTACGAGCAGTACTTC

J gene: TRBJ2-7
V gene: TRBV19
clone size: few
CDR3 length: 17
D gene: TRBD1
CDR3 protein: CASSMPRGNRGSYEQYF
CDR3 DNA: TGTGCCAGTAGTATGCCCCGAGGAAACAGGGGTTCCTACGAGCAGTACTTC

J gene: TRBJ2-1
V gene: TRBV3-1/TRBV3-2
clone size: few
CDR3 length: 15
D gene: TRBD2
CDR3 protein: CASSQAGGSYNEQFF
CDR3 DNA: TGTGCCAGCAGCCAAGCGGGAGGGTCCTACAATGAGCAGTTCTTC

J gene: TRBJ2-3
V gene: TRBV7-2
clone size: .
CDR3 length: 15
D gene: .
CDR3 protein: CASSPDYLSTDTQYF
CDR3 DNA: TGTGCCAGCAGCCCTGACTATCTTTCCACAGATACGCAGTATTTT

J gene: TRBJ2-1
V gene: TRBV10-3
clone size: .
CDR3 length: 13
D gene: TRBD2
CDR3 protein: CAITPAGVIEQFF
CDR3 DNA: TGTGCCATCACGCCAGCGGGAGTGATTGAGCAGTTCTTC